These 32 T cell receptor beta chains were all obtained from the same sample, sequenced in a study of blood T cells in healthy people across ages. The use of a sample-barcoded 5' primer and a J-beta primer mix characterized a second PCR of roughly 7 to 11 cycles. TCRdb used MiXCR to reprocess the 5' RACE reads, holding one entry per CDR3 protein. The sample lists more than 650,000 distinct CDR3 sequences, about 53% occurring once. Source material: blood. These TCRs come from an elderly man in good health.

This clonotype has only one observation. One end of the junction fails to match germline, which may point to a read error. The chain is built from TRBV3-1 and TRBJ2-7; no firm D call. The CDR3 is made up of 15 amino acids. Germline V lookup: CDR1 LGHDT, CDR2 YNNKEL (reference sequence). For the CDR3, the DNA is TGTGCCAGCAGCCCCAGGTCAGTATTTGTCTACCAGCAGTACTTC. Its protein product is CASSPRSVFVYQQYF.

The chain joins TRBV5-4 to TRBJ2-3, with TRBD2 matching 13 bases. The CDR3 is 14 residues long. Germline V gives CDR1 SGHNT, CDR2 YYREEE (reference sequence). With V trimmed by 10 bases and J by 14 bases, 16 bases remained unmatched. The CDR3 coding sequence is TGTGCCGGAGGGACTAGCGGGAATAGCGGAGACGCGTATTTT. Protein: CAGGTSGNSGDAYF.

This clonotype has only a few counts. This chain connects TRBV9 to TRBJ2-5, with D unresolved. The CDR3 spans 15 residues. V lost 0 bases to trimming and J lost 4 bases, with 13 bases between them. Looked up from germline, CDR1 is SGDLS and CDR2 is YYNGEE. CDR3 sequence (DNA): TGTGCCAGCAGCGTAGGACGAGGAGAACTAGAGACCCAGTACTTC. It codes for CASSVGRGELETQYF.

In the case of this clonotype: The junction departs from germline at one end; a sequencing error may be responsible. The rearrangement links TRBV27 to TRBJ2-1, with 8 bases that match TRBD2. Germline assignment: CDR1 MNHEY and CDR2 SMNVEV (reference sequence). The CDR3 runs 17 residues. Here the CDR3 reads CASSLSRGAGAENEQFF. CDR3 nucleotide sequence: TGTGCCAGCAGTCTATCGCGGGGGGCGGGAGCGGAGAATGAGCAGTTCTTC.

This clonotype was counted a few times. The rearrangement uses TRBV20-1 and TRBJ2-7; 8 bases agree with TRBD1. From germline, CDR1 is DFQATT and CDR2 SNEGSKA (reference sequence). J lost 0 bases, V lost 5 bases, and 6 bases had no gene match. The CDR3 is 14 amino acids. CDR3 DNA sequence: TGCAGTGCTCCAAGGACAGGGAGCTCCTACGAGCAGTACTTC. Translating gives CSAPRTGSSYEQYF.

With regard to this clonotype: The junction shows a germline mismatch at one end, possibly a read error. V is TRBV3-1 and J is TRBJ2-2; TRBD2 is a possible D gene (5 bases). The CDR3 totals 14 residues. Germline V gene data show CDR1 as LGHDT and CDR2 as YNNKEL (reference sequence). The CDR3 here is CASSQSRDTGELFF. The CDR3 region has the DNA TGTGCCAGTAGCCAGTCGAGGGACACCGGGGAGCTGTTTTTT.

The gene calls are TRBV29-1 and TRBJ2-4; D is unresolved. Trimming removed 4 bases at V and 13 bases at J, with 23 bases between. Germline lookup yields CDR1 SQVTM and CDR2 ANQGSEA. This CDR3 is built from 14 residues. CDR3 DNA: TGCAGCGTTGTAGTTTCCAGAAGCTCGGGTGAGCAGTACTTC. Protein sequence: CSVVVSRSSGEQYF.

In this sample, this clonotype turned up a few times. V usage is TRBV7-8 and J usage is TRBJ2-7; TRBD2 might be the D (7 bases). V dropped 1 base and J dropped 1 base, with 17 bases sitting between them. Germline V gene sequence: CDR1 SGHVS, CDR2 FQNEAQ. The CDR3 runs 17 residues. In DNA form, the CDR3 reads TGTGCCAGCAGCTTAGGGGGTTTGGGAGGGGGATCCTACGAGCAGTACTTC. It specifies CASSLGGLGGGSYEQYF.

For the CDR3, the DNA is TGTGCCAGCAGCTTAGTGGGACTAGGCCACAATGAGCAGTTCTTC. It specifies CASSLVGLGHNEQFF. This chain joins TRBV7-9 and TRBJ2-1; 8 nucleotides agree with TRBD2. Germline V CDR1 and CDR2: SEHNR, FQNEAQ (reference sequence). The junction had 4 bases not matched to a gene; V was cut back by 1 base and J by 5 bases. This CDR3 has 15 amino acids.

This clonotype appeared a few times. The J gene is TRBJ2-7, the V gene TRBV20-1; 16 nucleotides match TRBD2. Germline assignment: CDR1 DFQATT and CDR2 SNEGSKA (reference sequence). Trimming at V came to 8 bases and at J to 2 bases, leaving 6 bases not matched to a gene. This CDR3 spans 15 amino acids. CDR3 DNA: TGCAGTCAGGGACTAGCGGGAGGGCCTACCTACGAGCAGTACTTC. Residues: CSQGLAGGPTYEQYF.

The chain couples TRBV30 to TRBJ2-4, with 9 bases aligning to TRBD2. The DNA end is more similar to TRBJ2-7, so the J call may be wrong. The CDR3 runs 13 residues. Germline assignment: CDR1 GTSNPN and CDR2 SVGIG (reference sequence). The CDR3, as DNA: TGTGCCCTTTCCCTAGCGGGGATAAACGAGCAGTACTTC. Its protein product is CALSLAGINEQYF.

This chain connects TRBV5-8 to TRBJ2-7; 8 bases match TRBD1. Germline CDR1 SGHTS, CDR2 YDEGEE. The CDR3 is 16 amino acids. After removal of 4 bases from V and 3 bases from J, the junction contained 12 bases not matched to a gene. DNA of the CDR3: TGTGCCAGCAGCGCCCACACAGGGGGAGGCTTCTACGAGCAGTACTTC. It is translated as CASSAHTGGGFYEQYF.

CDR3 in DNA: TGCAGTGCCAATCGCCCTATGGGGCTAGCGGAGCCCTACGAGCAGTACTTC. It specifies CSANRPMGLAEPYEQYF. The chain is built from TRBV20-1 and TRBJ2-7, with 7 bases fitting TRBD2. J lost 2 bases, V lost 6 bases, and 19 bases had no gene match. The CDR3 contains 17 residues. The germline V gene has CDR1 DFQATT and CDR2 SNEGSKA (reference sequence).

CDR3 residues: CASSFSGGTYNEQFF. DNA for the CDR3: TGCGCCAGCAGCTTTAGCGGGGGGACCTACAATGAGCAGTTCTTC. The rearrangement uses TRBV5-1 and TRBJ2-1; TRBD2 aligns across 10 bases. Germline V gene data show CDR1 as SGHRS and CDR2 as YFSETQ. This CDR3 comprises 15 residues. V trimming: 2 bases; J trimming: 2 bases; junction bases outside the gene matches: 1.

This rearrangement joins TRBV10-3 to TRBJ1-2; D possibly corresponds to TRBD1 (6 bases). Trimming removed 2 bases at V and 4 bases at J, with 17 bases between. Germline-derived CDR1 and CDR2 are ENHRY and SYGVKD. This CDR3 has 16 residues. The chain's CDR3 is CAISEKGGGPFYGYTF. The CDR3 bases are TGTGCCATCAGTGAGAAGGGCGGGGGCCCGTTCTATGGCTACACCTTC.

This rearrangement joins TRBV4-1 to TRBJ1-1; 7 nucleotides align to TRBD1. J gave up 1 base and V 8 bases, and 10 bases lay outside the gene matches. Germline assignment: CDR1 MGHRA and CDR2 YSYEKL. CDR3 size: 15 residues. CDR3 region: CASAYRGGRNTEAFF. CDR3 bases: TGCGCCAGCGCATACAGGGGAGGGAGGAACACTGAAGCTTTCTTT.

V gene TRBV20-1 combines with J gene TRBJ1-1; D is undetermined. This CDR3 has 14 residues. Trimming stripped 2 bases from V and 0 bases from J, with 10 bases between. CDR1 DFQATT and CDR2 SNEGSKA come from the germline V gene (reference sequence). The CDR3 region is CSARSGSMNTEAFF. The CDR3 DNA reads as TGCAGTGCTAGATCGGGTTCGATGAACACTGAAGCTTTCTTT.

This clonotype was seen a single time. The CDR3 protein is CSAREGTSGRRLDEQYF. In nucleotides, the CDR3 is TGCAGTGCTAGAGAAGGAACTAGCGGGAGGAGGTTAGACGAGCAGTACTTC. The gene calls are TRBV20-1 and TRBJ2-5; 12 positions match TRBD2. The J call may be mistaken, given a closer DNA end match to TRBJ2-7. There are 17 residues in the CDR3. CDR1 DFQATT and CDR2 SNEGSKA come from the germline V gene (reference sequence).

The chain has TRBV5-1 and TRBJ2-5, with 7 nucleotides matching TRBD1. CDR1 SGHRS and CDR2 YFSETQ come from the germline V gene. The CDR3 totals 17 residues. Trimming at V came to 0 bases and at J to 7 bases, leaving 15 bases not matched to a gene. This CDR3 reads CASSLEGAKGSLRTQYF. For the CDR3, the DNA is TGCGCCAGCAGCTTGGAGGGGGCCAAGGGATCCCTGAGGACCCAGTACTTC.

The J gene is TRBJ2-5, the V gene TRBV11-2; D is unresolved. This CDR3 contains 14 residues. The germline V gene encodes CDR1 SGHAT and CDR2 FQNNGV. The V end lost 0 bases, the J end lost 11 bases, and 16 bases lay between the germline ends. The CDR3 loop is CASSLDLVYNEQYF. CDR3 in DNA: TGTGCCAGCAGCTTAGATCTGGTTTACAATGAGCAGTACTTC.

This clonotype showed up just once. The chain employs TRBV2 and TRBJ2-1; D ambiguous. The germline V gene has CDR1 SNHLY and CDR2 FYNNEI. V was pared by 6 bases and J by 8 bases, with 14 bases between. The CDR3 is 13 amino acids. In nucleotides, the CDR3 is TGTGCCAGCAGCAACGACCTCTCGGATGAGCAGTTCTTC. Translation gives CASSNDLSDEQFF.

The chain employs TRBV12-3 or TRBV12-4 and TRBJ2-3; a weak D match, TRBD2 (5 bases). Deletions cut 1 base from V and 0 bases from J, with 11 bases between. The CDR3 consists of 16 residues. The CDR3 is CASSLGGNPSTDTQYF. The CDR3 bases are TGTGCCAGCAGTTTAGGAGGGAACCCTAGCACAGATACGCAGTATTTT.

Here the CDR3 reads CASSQGDRSDIQETQYF. In DNA form, the CDR3 reads TGTGCCAGCAGCCAGGGGGACAGGTCCGATATCCAAGAGACCCAGTACTTC. The V gene is TRBV4-2, the J gene TRBJ2-5; 8 bases fit TRBD1. The CDR3 runs to 17 residues. Germline V CDR1 and CDR2: LGHNA, YNFKEQ. After removal of 3 bases from V and 1 base from J, the junction contained 10 bases not matched to a gene.

This chain links TRBV20-1 with TRBJ2-5; maybe TRBD2 (6 bases). Trimming removed 5 bases from V and 2 bases from J, with 21 bases in between. The CDR3 extends over 16 amino acids. Germline CDR1 is DFQATT and CDR2 is SNEGSKA (reference sequence). CDR3: CSAHLGSPNPQETQYF. The CDR3 region has the DNA TGCAGTGCTCACCTCGGGAGCCCAAACCCTCAAGAGACCCAGTACTTC.

This clonotype occurred once. The CDR3 is CASGFTFPQYF. The CDR3 DNA reads TGTGCCTCCGGGTTTACTTTCCCCCAGTACTTC. The chain recombines TRBV12-3 or TRBV12-4 with TRBJ2-5; D is unresolved. There are 11 residues in the CDR3. Trimming took 11 bases from V and 9 from J, leaving 16 bases between them.

This chain links TRBV28 with TRBJ2-5, with D perhaps TRBD1 (5 bases). Germline V gene lookup returns CDR1 MDHEN and CDR2 SYDVKM. This CDR3 is built from 12 residues. Between the trimmed V and J ends, which lost 6 bases and 7 bases, there was a span of 12 bases. CDR3 sequence: CASRGPTGTQYF. For the CDR3, the DNA is TGTGCCAGCAGGGGTCCCACAGGGACCCAGTACTTC.

The chain employs TRBV25-1 and TRBJ2-7; 7 nucleotides align to TRBD1. In germline, CDR1 is MGHDK, CDR2 SYGVNS. Trimming took 2 bases from V and 0 from J; bases not matched to a gene: 4. The CDR3 loop spans 15 amino acids. CDR3 nucleotide sequence: TGTGCCAGCAGTGAAATAGGGACAGACTCCTACGAGCAGTACTTC. Translation gives CASSEIGTDSYEQYF.

CDR3 nucleotides: TGTGCCAGCAGCCAAGGTGGCTTGGAGGGAACATACTATGGCTACACCTTC. Its translation: CASSQGGLEGTYYGYTF. This chain uses TRBV4-2 with TRBJ1-2; D gene unclear. The CDR3 contains 17 residues. Trimming removed 1 base from V and 3 bases from J, with 18 bases in between. Germline-derived CDR1 and CDR2 are LGHNA and YNFKEQ.

The rearrangement joins TRBV7-2 to TRBJ1-2; TRBD1 agrees at 7 bases. V trimming: 5 bases; J trimming: 4 bases; junction bases outside the gene matches: 4. The CDR3 is made up of 13 amino acids. Germline CDR1 is SGHTA and CDR2 is FQGNSA. Here the CDR3 DNA reads TGTGCCAGCAGCGCGACAGGGTTCTATGGCTACACCTTC. Translated: CASSATGFYGYTF. Full variable domain (remainder filled in from reference TRBV7-2 and TRBJ1-2): GAGVSQSPSNKVTEKGKDVELRCDPISGHTALYWYRQSLGQGLEFLIYFQGNSAPDKSGLPSDRFSAERTGGSVSTLTIQRTQQEDSAVYLCASSATGFYGYTFGSGTRLTVV.

This clonotype has a handful of counts. The rearrangement joins TRBV2 to TRBJ2-2; D gene unclear. Trimming took off 1 base at V and 4 bases at J, with 4 bases between the two ends. Germline V gene sequence: CDR1 SNHLY, CDR2 FYNNEI. The CDR3 consists of 13 residues. The CDR3 here is CASSEGRTGELFF. DNA for the CDR3: TGTGCCAGCAGTGAAGGCCGCACCGGGGAGCTGTTTTTT.

This clonotype has a handful of counts. V usage is TRBV24-1 and J usage is TRBJ2-7; 7 nucleotides agree with TRBD1. CDR1 KGHDR and CDR2 SFDVKD come from the germline V gene. V trimming: 4 bases; J trimming: 5 bases; junction bases outside the gene matches: 13. The CDR3 extends over 16 amino acids. Here the CDR3 DNA reads TGTGCCACCAGTGAATCCAGGGGGAAAGGGGGTAACGAGCAGTACTTC. Translated, it gives CATSESRGKGGNEQYF.

The rearrangement links TRBV12-3 or TRBV12-4 to TRBJ2-4; 8 bases are a match to TRBD2. The length of the CDR3 is 14 residues. V dropped 6 bases and J dropped 14; count of bases not matched to a gene: 15. As DNA, the CDR3 is TGTGCCAGCAGCCCTCTAGGTCGGGGGCGGGAGGAGTACTTC. Translated: CASSPLGRGREEYF.